This T cell receptor (beta chain) was retrieved from a study of metastatic and nonmetastatic thyroid tumors. TCRdb re-called clones via MiXCR from the PCR reads. The profile shows about 4,000 clones, less than 35% of them singletons. The study's findings and limits: Significantly greater TCR beta diversity was reportedly found in malignant thyroid tumors than in benign nodules (in blood and tumor).

Every patient was untreated before thyroid surgery. As for this clone: Antigen: not known.

The sequencing sample was made of adjacent normal tissue. The clonotype comes from a female donor with papillary thyroid cancer or a benign thyroid nodule (not recorded which). Some clones in this sample may be carry-over from other donors' samples.

CDR3 sequence (DNA): TGTGCCAGCAGTCGGACTAGCGCCTCCTACAATGAGCAGTTCTTC. It is translated as CASSRTSASYNEQFF. The gene calls are TRBV7-9 and TRBJ2-1, with TRBD2 matching over 9 bases. V lost 6 bases, J lost 0 bases, and 3 bases stayed unmatched. From germline, CDR1 is SEHNR and CDR2 FQNEAQ (reference sequence). CDR3 length: 15 residues.